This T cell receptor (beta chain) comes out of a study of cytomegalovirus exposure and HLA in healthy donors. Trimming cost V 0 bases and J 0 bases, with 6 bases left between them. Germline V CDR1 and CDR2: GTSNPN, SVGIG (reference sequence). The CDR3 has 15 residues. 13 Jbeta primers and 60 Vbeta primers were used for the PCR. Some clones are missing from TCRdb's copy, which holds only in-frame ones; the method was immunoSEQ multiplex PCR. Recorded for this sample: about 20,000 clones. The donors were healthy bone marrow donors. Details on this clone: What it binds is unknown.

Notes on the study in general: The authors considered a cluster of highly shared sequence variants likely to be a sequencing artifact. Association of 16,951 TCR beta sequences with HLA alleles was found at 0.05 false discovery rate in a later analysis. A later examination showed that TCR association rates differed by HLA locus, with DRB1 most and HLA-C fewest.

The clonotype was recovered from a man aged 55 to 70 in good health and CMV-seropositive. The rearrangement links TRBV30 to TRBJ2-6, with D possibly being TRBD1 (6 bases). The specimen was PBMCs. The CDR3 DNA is TGTGCCTGGAGTGTGGACAGCTCTGGGGCCAACGTCCTGACTTTC. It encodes CAWSVDSSGANVLTF.